One sample yielded the 2 T cell receptor beta chains listed below, sequenced in a study of vaccination and CD4 T cells after COVID-19 (dated by TCRdb to the early 2020s). This specimen's treatment or condition label, interpreted: approximately 10-day PBMC culture with coronavirus spike peptide pools or control peptides (ViraFEST assay). The library was obtained by PCR. Sequencing instrument: Illumina iSeq 100. DNA from cultured CD4+ T cells was subjected to TCR sequencing with the Oncomine TCR Beta short-read assay at the Johns Hopkins FTIC core. The public sequencing data were trimmed at Q25 with fastp and processed into clonotypes with MiXCR by TCRdb, which kept only in-frame beta chains. Rows merge per CDR3 protein into single entries with the most common DNA and genes. The sample data list about 14,000 distinct CDR3 sequences, and 55% of these were observed just once. The ten largest account for 15% to 20% of the sample.

These receptors' antigens are unknown. Sequencing was performed on CD4+ T cells from blood, cultured in vitro. The receptors come from a human donor who had recovered from COVID-19.

This chain uses TRBV6-1 with TRBJ1-5, with D uncertain. The V gene's germline CDR1 is MNHNS and CDR2 SASEGT. This CDR3 is built from 16 residues. Trimming stripped 6 bases from V and 1 base from J, with 16 bases between. The CDR3 sequence: CASSSKGLMSNQPQHF. The DNA of the CDR3 is TGTGCCAGCAGCTCCAAAGGGTTGATGAGCAATCAGCCCCAGCATTTT.

The V call is TRBV7-9, the J call TRBJ1-2; 7 bases line up with TRBD1. Germline trimming cut 5 bases from V and 1 base from J; bases unmatched to any gene: 7. Germline loops: CDR1 SEHNR, CDR2 FQNEAQ (reference sequence). CDR3 length: 15 residues. The CDR3 loop reads CASSERDSVNYGYTF. The CDR3 nucleotides are TGTGCCAGCAGCGAGAGGGACAGCGTTAACTATGGCTACACCTTC.